This T cell receptor (beta chain) was found in a study of T cells expressing NK-cell markers. Background on the study: HCMV serostatus: seven of eight sequenced donors positive, one negative.

5'RACE template switching with UMIs generated TCR beta cDNA. TCRdb re-called the 5' RACE reads and catalogs CDR3 proteins one per entry, DNA excluded. Its listing shows approximately 170,000 distinct CDR3 sequences. A word on this clonotype: Its target is not known.

The germline V gene has CDR1 MNHNS and CDR2 SASEGT. CDR3 length: 16 residues. Study-wide results and caveats: Six of the donors carried dominant NKG2C+ clonotypes that took up roughly 1.0-8% of their CD8+ T cells.

Sequenced input: blood T cells: a sorted CD56 or NKG2C T cell subset, CD4+ or CD8+ T cells, or bulk PBMC T cells (not recorded which). This rearrangement joins TRBV6-1 to TRBJ2-5; the D gene TCRdb calls, TRBD2, cannot be checked with no DNA. This sequence was found in a man aged 18-70 years in good health. The CDR3 spells CASSEAQLAVGETQYF.